These T cell receptor beta chains were read from a single sample in a study of cytomegalovirus exposure and HLA in healthy donors. Here immunoSEQ multiplex PCR was the method, and the copy in TCRdb shows in-frame clones only, minus some. The sample gives 95,000 to 120,000 clones, roughly 67% of which show up once; about 7.7% is in the top ten. Specimen: PBMCs. The origin of the receptors is a man aged 18 to 35 in good health and CMV-seropositive. Both conserved end residues are trimmed from each CDR3. Each record gives: J gene, V gene, clone size, CDR3 protein. Clone sizes are given selectively: once, few, many, or a class where the clone is expanded.

>TRBJ2-3|TRBV7-9|-
ASSLVGGPGDTQY
>TRBJ1-4|TRBV28|-
ASSSSLLGQGAPWEKLF
>TRBJ2-2|TRBV5-1|-
ASSPYYTGELF
>TRBJ2-7|TRBV11-2|-
ASSLRTAHLSYEQY
>TRBJ1-2|TRBV5-1|-
ASSLAGRTGPYGYT
>TRBJ2-5|TRBV4-2|-
ASSQAGTSEETQY
>TRBJ2-5|TRBV6-5|-
ASRTEVLGTQY
>TRBJ1-1|TRBV7-8|-
ASSFETIMNTEAF
>TRBJ2-5|TRBV11-2|few
ASSLGDRDQETQY
>TRBJ1-2|TRBV6-5|-
ASSRNPGQNGYT
>TRBJ2-7|TRBV13|-
ASSTQGRSSYEQY
>TRBJ1-2|TRBV6-5|-
ASHSPFQGTYGYT